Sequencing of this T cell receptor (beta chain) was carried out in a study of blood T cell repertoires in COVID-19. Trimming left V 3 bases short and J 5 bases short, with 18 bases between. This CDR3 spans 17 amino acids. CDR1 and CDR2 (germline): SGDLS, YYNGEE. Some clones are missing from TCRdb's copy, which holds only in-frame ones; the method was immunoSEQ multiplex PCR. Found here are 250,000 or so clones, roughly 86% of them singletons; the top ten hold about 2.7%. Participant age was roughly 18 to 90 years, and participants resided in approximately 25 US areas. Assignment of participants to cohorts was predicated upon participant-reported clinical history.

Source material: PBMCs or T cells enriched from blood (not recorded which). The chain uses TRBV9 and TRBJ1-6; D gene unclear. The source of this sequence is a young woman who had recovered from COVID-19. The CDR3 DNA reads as TGTGCCAGCAGCGGACACCCACAGCAGCCTAATAATTCACCCCTCCACTTT. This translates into CASSGHPQQPNNSPLHF.